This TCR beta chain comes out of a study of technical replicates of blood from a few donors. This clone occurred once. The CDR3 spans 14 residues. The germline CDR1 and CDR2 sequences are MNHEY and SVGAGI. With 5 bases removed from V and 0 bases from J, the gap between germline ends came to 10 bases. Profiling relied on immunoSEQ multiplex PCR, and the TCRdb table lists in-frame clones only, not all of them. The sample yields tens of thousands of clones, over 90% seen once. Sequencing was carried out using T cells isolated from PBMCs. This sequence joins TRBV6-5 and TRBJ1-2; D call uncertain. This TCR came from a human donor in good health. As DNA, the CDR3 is TGTGCCAGCAGTAGAGACATGACTAACTATGGCTACACCTTC. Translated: CASSRDMTNYGYTF.